This T cell receptor (beta chain) stems from a study of vaccination and CD4 T cells after COVID-19. For the study at large: Samples were taken after vaccination, a median of around 78 days after dose two, with a range of 14 to 241. Stimulation of the cells used overlapping spike peptide pools from SARS-CoV-2 and from the common cold coronaviruses HCoV-NL63, HCoV-OC43 and HCoV-229E. Study results and limitations: The great majority, 304 of 307 vaccine-specific clones, proved spike mono-reactive in convalescent patients.

Remarks on this clonotype: Its target is not known.

At the Johns Hopkins FTIC core, DNA taken from cultured CD4+ T cells was sequenced by way of the Oncomine TCR Beta short-read assay. The source of extracted genomic DNA was cultured CD4+ T cells. TCRdb re-analysed the PCR reads in MiXCR, keeping a single row per CDR3 protein. The sample records around 20,000 distinct CDR3 sequences, approximately 40% being singletons. As for treatment: approximately nine-day PBMC culture with coronavirus spike peptide pools or control peptides (ViraFEST assay). CDR1 is WNHNN and CDR2 is SYGVQD in the germline V gene (reference sequence). The CDR3 runs to 13 residues. Trimming cost V 6 bases and J 5 bases, with 13 bases left between them.

V gene TRBV10-1 combines with J gene TRBJ2-5, with D tentatively TRBD1 (6 bases). This sequence originates from a human donor who had recovered from COVID-19. The source material was CD4+ T cells from blood, cultured in vitro. This CDR3 is CASSLDRWETQYF. The CDR3 nucleotides read TGCGCCAGCAGCCTCGACAGGTGGGAGACCCAGTACTTC.